The entry below describes one T cell receptor (beta chain). This clonotype is identified as medium-sized (0.01 to 0.1%). Its antigen is currently not known. Base qualities are missing; no much larger clone stands one base away. The germline V gene specifies ENHRY as CDR1 and SYGVKD as CDR2. The CDR3, cysteine through phenylalanine, is 14 amino acids long. The read is trimmed to its CDR3 DNA, 42 bases read in frame from base 1. V is reduced by 0 bases and J by 1 base, leaving a spacing of 5 bases between them. The time point label, read with the paper, signifies: sample taken at primary tumor resection. For TCR sequencing, whole RNA was extracted from tumor and nontumor lung tissue, or from cryopreserved PBMC samples, and no cell sorting was done. Donors were around 71 patients with early-stage, untreated non-small cell lung cancer from the lung TRACERx cohort. Only patients for whom sufficient RNA was available from at least two tumor regions were selected for TCR sequencing.

The data derive from a study of spatial heterogeneity in lung cancer (dated by TCRdb to about 2019). In terms of the full investigation: Beta-chain transcripts were consistently detected in greater numbers than alpha-chain transcripts, which likely reflects a higher abundance of beta-chain transcripts. In the raw uncorrected reads, each unique combination of TCR and UMI appeared more than ten times on average. TCR alpha and beta repertoires were quantitatively compared across multiple tumor regions, matched nontumor lung and blood in non-small cell lung cancer. Nonsynonymous mutation counts, determined by whole-exome sequencing of tumor tissue, were related to TCR repertoire features. Both alpha and beta chains were TCR-sequenced in samples taken at surgery, namely 220 tumor regions, 63 to 70 matched nontumor lung samples and 56 PBMC samples. General study outcomes and caveats: Ubiquitous expanded tumor TCRs showed up in blood more often at tumor resection than at routine follow-up. Additional single-cell paired TCR alpha and beta sequencing was considered necessary to confirm, at a functional level, the hypothesis that regional TCRs recognize regional mutations.

The library was generated by 5' RACE. TCRdb lists the instrument as NextSeq 500. The TCR library protocol attached a unique molecular identifier to each TCR cDNA molecule to allow correction of PCR and sequencing errors. Regarding the original processing steps: Decombinator tools were used for TCR identification, UMI-based error correction and CDR3 extraction. TCRs above a frequency of 2 per 1,000, corresponding to the top 1% of the tumor frequency distribution, were defined as expanded. Each repertoire was subsampled 100 times to 5,000 TCRs, after which Renyi diversity was computed with the R vegan package. CDR3 similarity networks were built from amino acid triplet string-kernel similarity, connecting CDR3s with pairwise similarity above 0.82. TCRdb reprocessing: public reads trimmed at Q25 with fastp, clones called with MiXCR, in-frame beta chains kept. Here each entry gathers all rows of one CDR3 protein and keeps the most common genes and DNA. The V and J calls, along with clone size, are taken from TCRdb and not from the paper's own processing. This sample comprises about 17,000 distinct CDR3 sequences, roughly 23% of them detected only once. The top ten hold 15% to 20% of the sample.

This receptor was taken from a female donor with early-stage non-small cell lung cancer. In this chain, TRBV10-3 is recombined with TRBJ2-3, with the D gene call left open. The source was PBMCs, collected at surgery. The CDR3 region reads CAISESTGTDTQYF. The nucleotide sequence is TGTGCCATCAGTGAGTCTACGGGCACAGATACGCAGTATTTT.